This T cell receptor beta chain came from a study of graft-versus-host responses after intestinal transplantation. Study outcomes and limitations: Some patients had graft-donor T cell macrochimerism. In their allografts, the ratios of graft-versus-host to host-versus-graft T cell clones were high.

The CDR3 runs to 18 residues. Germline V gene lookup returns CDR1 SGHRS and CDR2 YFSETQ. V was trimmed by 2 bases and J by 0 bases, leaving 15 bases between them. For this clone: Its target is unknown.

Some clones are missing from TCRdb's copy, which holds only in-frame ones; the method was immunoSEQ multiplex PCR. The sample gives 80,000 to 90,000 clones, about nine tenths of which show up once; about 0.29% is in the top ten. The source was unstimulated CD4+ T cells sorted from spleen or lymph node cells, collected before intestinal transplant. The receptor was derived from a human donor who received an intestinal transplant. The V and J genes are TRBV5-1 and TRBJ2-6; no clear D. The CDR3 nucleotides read TGCGCCAGCAGCTTAGGGCGGACCGTCTTCTCTGGGGCCAACGTCCTGACTTTC. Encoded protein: CASSLGRTVFSGANVLTF.